Included here is one T cell receptor (beta chain) sequence, with context. The antigen remains undetermined. CDR3 length: 15 residues. Germline CDR1 MNHEY, CDR2 SVGAGI. V lost 6 bases and J 6 bases, leaving 17 bases between the germline ends. At a deep level, the assay was run. TCRdb's table, derived via immunoSEQ multiplex PCR, lists solely in-frame clones and lacks some. The sample includes about 2.3 million clones, 80% to 95% of them seen just once. The data belong to a study of shared clonotypes between healthy human individuals. Findings and caveats of the study: The sole specimen, blood, was sampled, and tissue repertoires likely differ. Clonotype sharing across a few donors was observed for roughly 5% of naive CD4 clonotypes.

This rearrangement joins TRBV6-5 to TRBJ1-4, with D perhaps TRBD1 (5 bases). The receptor comes from a man aged 18 to 30 in good health. Some clones in this sample may be carry-over from other donors' samples. Source material: naive CD4+ T cells from PBMCs. Subset denoted: CD45RA+ positively selected. In nucleotides, the CDR3 is TGTGCCAGCAGCTCAATTGGGGCAGAGGATGAAAAACTGTTTTTT. It encodes CASSSIGAEDEKLFF.